This T cell receptor beta chain was obtained from a study of cytomegalovirus exposure and HLA in healthy donors listed by TCRdb under 2017. Background for the entire study: An earlier analysis of more than 550 of the donors reported approximately 280 Gb of sequence data and 117 million unique TCR beta sequences obtained from 150 million to 200 million T cells. Besides the first cohort of hundreds of subjects, a separate validation cohort made up of roughly 120 different subjects was used. All discovery cohort repertoires had been generated on a single sequencing platform. Rather than drawing on any new phenotypic data, the later analysis identified candidate immune exposures from TCR beta sequences and the way those sequences occurred across donors. Because of strong linkage in the cohort, five DR-DQ haplotypes were treated as single units for association and clustering. An early release covering around 630 HLA-typed donors comprised about 310 gigabases of sequencing data and 85 million or so unique TCR sequences. Donor age, sex, ethnicity and CMV serostatus were collected together with the repertoire data. Both class I and class II loci were covered by HLA typing, at four-digit resolution. To decide whether each TCR beta V gene segment behaved as functional or pseudogenic, an earlier analysis of 587 of the donors relied on high-throughput TCR beta sequencing. The aim of the study was to test whether cataloging public T cell receptors could identify signatures of past pathogen exposure. Among about 400 genotyped donors of the cohort, an average of about 220,000 unique TCR beta nucleotide sequences was sequenced per donor, of which about 18% were non-productive. The study profiled the T cell repertoires of some 610 subjects by immunosequencing and related them to cytomegalovirus serostatus. In a later analysis, previously published TCR beta repertoires from some 640 donors were re-analyzed and high-resolution HLA genotyping was added so that TCR occurrence patterns could be studied. Genome-wide SNP genotypes for about 55% of the 666 donors were used in a later genetic analysis, which treated that subset as a discovery cohort. To predict cytomegalovirus infection status, the study combined high-throughput TCR immunosequencing, statistical association of individual TCRs with disease status, and machine learning. The genetic ancestry cluster associated with self-reported Caucasian donors included about 81% of the 300 to 450 genotyped donors. Typing coverage varied by locus: roughly 629-640 donors for A, B, C, DRB1 and DQB1; roughly 560 for DQA1; more than 600 for DPA1; around 490 for DPB1.

V sheds 8 bases and J sheds 7 bases, leaving 17 bases between their ends. CDR1 and CDR2, per the germline V gene (reference sequence), are MNHNY and SVGAGI. Inclusive of the bounding cysteine and phenylalanine, the CDR3 is 14 residues long. CDR3 DNA is the only sequence kept; it has 42 bases, read in frame from the first base. On the study overall, not on this receptor specifically: According to the authors, the approach could potentially be generalized to other disease states and immunological phenotypes. Most TCR sequences were observed very rarely across donors, whereas some public TCRs were present in many individuals. HLA typing was unavailable for some donors at each locus, so association tests used only the typed subset. In a later analysis, TCR association rates were found to vary across HLA loci, with the most associated TCRs seen for DRB1 alleles and the fewest for HLA-C alleles. Because counts were too low, some 17 rarely observed V segments, including chromosome 9 orphons, were excluded from the earlier analysis of several hundred of the donors. Linkage disequilibrium might explain the correlated functional status among segregating V segments, but an unknown experimental factor could not be excluded. Only TCR beta chains were sequenced in this cohort, and the absence of alpha or paired-chain data limited detectable features. Compared with equally common non-associated chains, HLA-associated TCR beta chains in a later analysis were more clonally expanded and had lower generation probabilities. The sequencing pipeline was judged likely to have produced a cluster of highly shared sequence variants as a technical artifact. The presence/absence analyses assumed that sequencing depth was roughly uniform across donors, and that assumption may not be true. Broadly in line with IMGT annotations, most TCR beta V segments showed up in productive rearrangements about 87% or about 30% of the time in an earlier analysis of several hundred of the donors. According to a later analysis, parvovirus B19, influenza, CMV and Epstein-Barr virus appeared linked to several top co-occurrence clusters. In both the original and validation cohorts, the classifier was reported to diagnose cytomegalovirus status with high specificity and sensitivity. CMV serostatus was the only immune exposure information available for the cohort. A later analysis found that most CMV-associated TCR beta chains appeared HLA-restricted, with HLA associations seemingly driven largely by CMV exposure. An association between a missense DCLRE1C variant and V-gene and J-gene trimming of TCR beta chains was found in a later genetic analysis and replicated in an independent cohort. Compared with the approximately 700-donor mean, donors in an Asian-associated ancestry cluster had fewer N-insertions in productive TCRs, according to a later genetic analysis. In vitro tests confirmed that a few of the cytomegalovirus-associated TCR beta chains recognize cytomegalovirus antigens. At a false discovery rate of 0.05, a later analysis linked about 16,000 TCR beta sequences to specific HLA alleles. A further reported finding was that TCR beta sequences accurately predicted the HLA-A and HLA-B alleles for most subjects in the first cohort. When HLA alleles, especially DR and DQ, strongly co-occurred, TCR associations were difficult to assign to individual alleles. A total of about 180 TCR beta chains were listed by the study as associated with cytomegalovirus. Some IMGT-functional V segments, including TRBV6-2 and TRBV6-3, could not be told apart with the 87-base-pair reads, so those segments were excluded.

Comment on this clone: Its antigen has not been determined.

Library method: the immunoSEQ multiplex PCR assay. For the multiplex PCR, a mixture combining 60 forward primers for TCR Vbeta segments and 13 reverse primers for TCR Jbeta segments was used. The CDR3 region of rearranged TCR beta genes was amplified from genomic DNA by a multiplex PCR assay. Amplified TCR beta libraries were sequenced as 87-base-pair reads on the Illumina HiSeq System. On the authors' methods: A later analysis tallied around 80 million unique TCR beta chains across the roughly 610 repertoires, and roughly 11 million of those chains were shared by two or more donors. A nearest-neighbor algorithm error-corrected the raw reads and collapsed the reads into unique sequences, merging closely related sequences to remove PCR and sequencing errors. CDR3 sequences were aligned to IMGT reference sequences to assign V, D and J gene segments. For a sequence to be retained, a match of at least six nucleotides to both a V gene segment and a J gene segment was required. A rearrangement was called productive if the CDR3 had no stop codons and remained in frame with V and J, and every other rearrangement was called non-productive. CDR3 was defined by IMGT convention, running from the second conserved V-encoded cysteine to the conserved J-encoded phenylalanine. In an earlier analysis of around 640 of the donors, sequences lacking an unambiguous match to a single V gene segment were excluded. An earlier analysis of fewer than 750 of the donors called V segments functional above 56.7% productive rearrangements and segregating when the between-donor standard deviation exceeded 5%. A statistical classification framework was developed to diagnose cytomegalovirus status using the catalog of TCR beta chain sequences. A later analysis assigned V and J genes by comparing TCR nucleotide sequences with IMGT/GENE-DB human TR gene sequences. Using the TCRdist pipeline, a later analysis assigned CDR3 sequences along with most-parsimonious VDJ recombination scenarios. In a later analysis, each TCR beta chain was defined by its CDR3 amino acid sequence together with its V-gene family, and reads lacking a unique V-gene family were excluded. A later analysis removed several hundred highly shared, low-generation-probability nucleotide sequences to deal with suspected cross-contamination and a sequencing artifact. For each public chain, a later analysis derived a clonal expansion index from normalized ranks of inferred template counts within each repertoire. A later analysis computed generation probabilities with a VDJ recombination model fitted to out-of-frame rearrangements, and checked the results against IGoR. A later analysis scored TCR-TCR, TCR-HLA and TCR-CMV co-occurrence with hypergeometric tests, applying a repertoire-size bias correction to TCR pairs. A later analysis estimated false discovery rates by permuting HLA or CMV assignments 20 times. In a later analysis, co-occurring TCRs were grouped using DBSCAN, and TCRdist sequence similarity was added for clustering within HLA-allele-positive subsets. Repertoires with fewer than 30,000 or more than 120,000 public chains were left out of co-occurrence clustering, as were four to six repertoires with anomalous nucleotide sharing. TCRdb obtained this table from immuneACCESS and retained in-frame rearrangements with V and J assigned. These tables miss some clones; where compared with another copy, unresolved V genes account for less than half of the shortfall, and the remainder is unexplained. Clone size and V and J calls were adopted from that table, with D and trimming inferred from the DNA. The table for this sample lists 150,000 to 200,000 clones. Of the sample, 6.5% falls within the top ten clones.

The cohort comprised approximately 700 healthy bone marrow donors. At the time of sampling, every cohort member was nominally healthy, though immune exposures that went unrecorded were likely present. The donor tested CMV seronegative and was one of the 352 seronegative cohort members. A peripheral blood sample was collected from each donor, and TCR beta sequencing was performed on peripheral blood mononuclear cells. Genomic DNA was extracted from the blood cell samples with the Qiagen DNeasy Blood Extraction Kit. This sequence uses TRBV6-6 and TRBJ1-4; the D gene is unclear. Sample: PBMCs. This TCR derives from a man in his thirties or forties in good health and CMV-seronegative. The DNA sequence is TGTGCCAGCCAACCCGACCTGGGGAGTGAAAAACTGTTTTTT. This translates into CASQPDLGSEKLFF.